The 18 T cell receptor beta chains reported below all come from one sample, sequenced in a study of blood T cell repertoires in COVID-19. Generated by immunoSEQ multiplex PCR, the TCRdb table keeps only in-frame clones and is missing some. This repertoire shows 78,000 or so clones, around 86% found once; its top ten account for approximately 8.7%. Sequencing used peripheral blood. The receptors come from a human donor in a cohort sampled during active COVID-19.

The V and J genes are TRBV18 and TRBJ2-5; D unclear. The V gene lost 2 bases and the J gene lost 0 bases, with 13 bases spanning the gap. This CDR3 is 16 amino acids long. CDR1 and CDR2 from the germline V gene are KGHSH and LQKENI. The CDR3 sequence: CASSPAASSHQETQYF. The CDR3 coding sequence is TGTGCCAGCTCACCAGCGGCGTCCAGTCACCAAGAGACCCAGTACTTC.

The V and J genes are TRBV3-1 (or the pseudogene TRBV3-2) and TRBJ2-3; 9 bases match TRBD1. The CDR3 is 15 residues long. Germline CDR1 reads LGHDT; CDR2 reads YNNKEL (reference sequence). V shed 0 bases and J 6 bases; nucleotides not matched to a gene: 4. CDR3 protein: CASSQDGTGHDTQYF. CDR3 DNA sequence: TGTGCCAGCAGCCAAGACGGGACAGGGCACGATACGCAGTATTTT.

The chain has TRBV2 and TRBJ1-5; 10 positions match TRBD1. This CDR3 is built from 15 residues. Per the germline V gene, CDR1 is SNHLY and CDR2 is FYNNEI. Trimming removed 4 bases from V and 7 bases from J; junction bases left unmatched: 7. Here the CDR3 reads CASSGTGTGAQPQHF. CDR3 DNA: TGTGCCAGCAGTGGAACCGGGACAGGGGCCCAGCCCCAGCATTTT. Together with reference TRBV2 and TRBJ1-5, the CDR3 gives the full variable domain: EPEVTQTPSHQVTQMGQEVILRCVPISNHLYFYWYRQILGQKVEFLVSFYNNEISEKSEIFDDQFSVERPDGSNFTLKIRSTKLEDSAMYFCASSGTGTGAQPQHFGDGTRLSIL.

This clone was seen once. This chain connects TRBV6-6 to TRBJ1-5, with a tentative D call TRBD1 (5 bases). CDR1 and CDR2 from the germline V gene are MNHNY and SVGAGI (reference sequence). The CDR3 extends over 15 amino acids. Trimming took off 2 bases at V and 5 bases at J, with 13 bases between the two ends. The CDR3 reads CASSYEAQGYQPQHF. The CDR3 bases are TGTGCCAGCAGTTACGAAGCCCAGGGCTATCAGCCCCAGCATTTT.

The CDR3 DNA reads TGTGCCTGGAGTGTCATACAGGTTGGCAAGACTGAAGCTTTCTTT. This sequence encodes CAWSVIQVGKTEAFF. The rearrangement joins TRBV30 to TRBJ1-1, with D possibly matching TRBD1 (5 bases). The CDR3 runs to 15 residues. With 0 bases removed from V and 5 bases from J, the gap between germline ends came to 16 bases. Germline CDR1 reads GTSNPN; CDR2 reads SVGIG (reference sequence).

The genes are TRBV18 and TRBJ1-1, with D possibly matching TRBD1 (6 bases). The CDR3 loop spans 16 amino acids. Germline CDR1 reads KGHSH; CDR2 reads LQKENI. V lost 0 bases, J lost 1 base, and 12 bases lay in between. In DNA, the CDR3 is TGTGCCAGCTCACCACCCGCGGGGGGCCGGAACACTGAAGCTTTCTTT. It translates to CASSPPAGGRNTEAFF.

CDR3 coding DNA: TGTGCCAGCAGCGTCGGGACAGGGGGAAATTCACCCCTCCACTTT. Its protein product is CASSVGTGGNSPLHF. V and J are TRBV11-3 and TRBJ1-6, with 11 bases matching TRBD1. After removal of 5 bases from V and 7 bases from J, the junction contained 4 bases not matched to a gene. CDR3 length: 15 amino acids. Germline V lookup: CDR1 SGHNT, CDR2 YENEEA.

CDR3: CASSSGQGVNQPQHF. CDR3 nucleotide sequence: TGTGCCAGCAGCTCTGGACAGGGGGTTAATCAGCCCCAGCATTTT. J is TRBJ1-5 and V is TRBV7-9, with 10 positions matching TRBD1. Germline V gene sequence: CDR1 SEHNR, CDR2 FQNEAQ (reference sequence). The V gene end was trimmed by 4 bases and the J gene end by 4 bases; junction bases not matched to a gene: 4. The CDR3 loop spans 15 amino acids. Using reference TRBV7-9 and TRBJ1-5 for the parts outside the CDR3, the full variable domain is DTGVSQNPRHKITKRGQNVTFRCDPISEHNRLYWYRQTLGQGPEFLTYFQNEAQLEKSRLLSDRFSAERPKGSFSTLEIQRTEQGDSAMYLCASSSGQGVNQPQHFGDGTRLSIL.

The chain joins TRBV2 to TRBJ2-2; maybe TRBD2 (5 bases). The CDR3 runs 13 residues. Germline-derived CDR1 and CDR2 are SNHLY and FYNNEI. The V and J ends lost 5 bases and 7 bases respectively, with 11 bases between them. In nucleotides, the CDR3 is TGTGCCAGCAGTCGATCAGAGGGCGGGGAGCTGTTTTTT. Translated, it gives CASSRSEGGELFF. Full variable domain (missing parts from reference TRBV2 and TRBJ2-2): EPEVTQTPSHQVTQMGQEVILRCVPISNHLYFYWYRQILGQKVEFLVSFYNNEISEKSEIFDDQFSVERPDGSNFTLKIRSTKLEDSAMYFCASSRSEGGELFFGEGSRLTVL.

This chain uses TRBV19 with TRBJ2-7; 8 bases line up with TRBD1. In germline, CDR1 is LNHDA, CDR2 SQIVND (reference sequence). CDR3 length: 14 residues. V lost 5 bases to trimming and J lost 2 bases; unmatched junction nucleotides: 5. The CDR3 region has the DNA TGTGCCAGTAGTGCCCGGACAGGGCCCTACGAGCAGTACTTC. It is translated as CASSARTGPYEQYF.

The rearrangement uses TRBV24-1 and TRBJ2-3, with 8 positions matching TRBD1. The V and J ends lost 2 bases and 4 bases, in that order; junction bases with no gene match: 4. Germline V gene sequence: CDR1 KGHDR, CDR2 SFDVKD. The CDR3 sequence is 15 residues long. CDR3 residues: CATSDSGQGADTQYF. Here the CDR3 DNA reads TGTGCCACCAGTGATTCAGGACAGGGTGCAGATACGCAGTATTTT.

The rearrangement joins TRBV2 to TRBJ2-5, with 8 bases aligning to TRBD1. J lost 3 bases, V lost 5 bases, and 5 bases had no gene match. The CDR3 runs 14 residues. Germline loops: CDR1 SNHLY, CDR2 FYNNEI. CDR3 bases: TGTGCCAGCAGTAACCTACAGGGGGAAGAGACCCAGTACTTC. This encodes CASSNLQGEETQYF.

The chain recombines TRBV3-1 (or the pseudogene TRBV3-2) with TRBJ1-4; a possible D gene is TRBD1 (6 bases). Trimming took off 0 bases at V and 7 bases at J, with 12 bases between the two ends. The CDR3 sequence is 15 residues long. Germline V gives CDR1 LGHDT, CDR2 YNNKEL (reference sequence). The CDR3 region is CASSQEGGEREKLFF. The CDR3 nucleotides are TGTGCCAGCAGCCAAGAAGGGGGGGAGCGTGAAAAACTGTTTTTT.

V is TRBV2 and J is TRBJ1-1; D is ambiguous. CDR3 length: 12 amino acids. Germline lookup yields CDR1 SNHLY and CDR2 FYNNEI. Trimming took 6 bases from V and 7 from J, leaving 12 bases between them. This CDR3 is CASSPMYGEAFF. In DNA, the CDR3 is TGTGCCAGCAGCCCGATGTACGGTGAAGCTTTCTTT.

This clone occurred once. The CDR3 bases are TGTGCCAGCAGCTTAACAGTCACCCGCACAGATACGCAGTATTTT. Protein: CASSLTVTRTDTQYF. This chain uses TRBV11-1 with TRBJ2-3; D ambiguous. The CDR3 extends over 15 amino acids. The germline gives CDR1 SGHAT, CDR2 FQDESV (reference sequence). V lost 2 bases and J lost 1, with 10 bases in between.

This clone has only one observation. The V call is TRBV11-3, the J call TRBJ2-2; TRBD1 matches 7 bases. J lost 5 bases, V lost 1 base, and 4 bases had no gene match. This CDR3 comprises 15 residues. CDR1 SGHNT and CDR2 YENEEA come from the germline V gene. CDR3 DNA sequence: TGTGCCAGCAGCTTAGGAGGGGGCTGGACCGGGGAGCTGTTTTTT. It yields the protein CASSLGGGWTGELFF.

Only a few counts were recorded for this clone. The chain joins TRBV11-3 to TRBJ2-7; 14 bases are a match to TRBD2. Germline values: CDR1 SGHNT, CDR2 YENEEA. This CDR3 has 16 amino acids. Losses at the gene ends were 4 bases for V and 4 bases for J; bases not matched to a gene: 6. CDR3 residues: CASSSGTSGREYEQYF. The CDR3, as DNA: TGTGCCAGCAGCTCAGGGACTAGCGGGAGAGAATACGAGCAGTACTTC.

The rearrangement joins TRBV19 to TRBJ2-7; D remains unclear. Trimming took off 2 bases at V and 4 bases at J, with 15 bases between the two ends. The germline CDR1 and CDR2 sequences are LNHDA and SQIVND (reference sequence). The CDR3 contains 15 residues. This CDR3 reads CASSIIPGTTYEQYF. The CDR3 coding sequence is TGTGCCAGTAGTATAATACCGGGTACCACATACGAGCAGTACTTC.